The 15 T cell receptor beta chains in this list originate from one sample, sequenced in a study of cytomegalovirus exposure and HLA in healthy donors. The study ran its PCR with 60 Vbeta and 13 Jbeta primers. Some clones are missing from TCRdb's copy, which holds only in-frame ones; the method was immunoSEQ multiplex PCR. Of 150,000 to 200,000 clones in the sample, around four fifths were seen once. The material sequenced was PBMCs. All receptors derive from a woman aged 40 to 55 in good health and CMV-seronegative.

The rearrangement links TRBV7-8 to TRBJ2-2; 14 nucleotides agree with TRBD2. This CDR3 is 18 amino acids long. After removal of 5 bases from V and 6 bases from J, the junction contained 11 bases not matched to a gene. Germline V gives CDR1 SGHVS, CDR2 FQNEAQ. The CDR3 nucleotides read TGTGCCAGCAGCACCCGACTAGCGGGAGGGCCAGTATCCGGGGAGCTGTTTTTT. Translated: CASSTRLAGGPVSGELFF.

This chain joins TRBV19 and TRBJ2-5; D possibly corresponds to TRBD2 (5 bases). The V gene lost 7 bases and the J gene lost 3 bases, with 15 bases spanning the gap. There are 14 residues in the CDR3. Germline values: CDR1 LNHDA, CDR2 SQIVND (reference sequence). CDR3 residues: CASTQEGLEETQYF. The CDR3 nucleotides are TGTGCCAGTACCCAAGAGGGTTTAGAAGAGACCCAGTACTTC.

The chain recombines TRBV5-6 with TRBJ1-1; 7 bases match TRBD1. V lost 3 bases, J lost 3 bases, and 11 bases stayed unmatched. This CDR3 region has 16 residues. Germline CDR1 SGHDT, CDR2 YYEEEE. In nucleotides, the CDR3 is TGTGCCAGCAGCTACAGGGGTTTGGGGTACGACACTGAAGCTTTCTTT. This codes for CASSYRGLGYDTEAFF.

The chain carries TRBV7-8 and TRBJ2-1, with 11 bases that match TRBD2. The length of the CDR3 is 20 residues. With 1 base clipped from V and 10 bases from J, the junction kept 21 bases outside the gene matches. The V gene's germline CDR1 is SGHVS and CDR2 FQNEAQ. CDR3 coding DNA: TGTGCCAGCAGCTTAGTTGGTCTAGCGGGAGGTCCCCGACGGACCGCGGAGCAGTTCTTC. Translated, it gives CASSLVGLAGGPRRTAEQFF.

The chain joins TRBV7-3 to TRBJ2-1; 8 positions agree with TRBD2. The CDR3 is made up of 14 amino acids. Germline trimming cut 6 bases from V and 7 bases from J; bases unmatched to any gene: 8. Germline V CDR1 and CDR2: SGHTA, FQGTGA. CDR3: CASSRLSGSNEQFF. The CDR3 DNA reads as TGTGCCAGCAGTCGTTTGAGCGGGAGTAATGAGCAGTTCTTC.

In DNA, the CDR3 is TGTGCCGCCAAGGGGGGGACAGGTCTTTTGGCGCAGGAACCCCTCCACTTT. It is translated as CAAKGGTGLLAQEPLHF. This chain uses TRBV2 with TRBJ1-6, with TRBD1 matching over 8 bases. The V gene end was trimmed by 11 bases and the J gene end by 12 bases; junction bases not matched to a gene: 24. Germline CDR1 reads SNHLY; CDR2 reads FYNNEI. The CDR3 length is 17 residues.

The genes are TRBV30 and TRBJ2-7, with a weak D call TRBD2 (5 bases). Germline CDR1 GTSNPN, CDR2 SVGIG (reference sequence). V was cut by 0 bases and J by 3 bases, with 12 bases left in between. The CDR3 runs 14 residues. The CDR3 here is CAWSVSGVSYEQYV. In nucleotides, the CDR3 is TGTGCCTGGAGTGTTTCCGGGGTGAGCTACGAGCAGTACGTC.

The chain carries TRBV27 and TRBJ1-2, with D perhaps matching TRBD1 (6 bases). The germline V gene has CDR1 MNHEY and CDR2 SMNVEV (reference sequence). The V gene lost 3 bases and the J gene lost 7 bases, with 18 bases spanning the gap. The CDR3 runs to 15 residues. The CDR3 nucleotides read TGTGCCAGCAGTTTCCGAGAGGCAGGGGCCGCTGGCTACACCTTC. The encoded protein is CASSFREAGAAGYTF.

This clone has only a few counts. V and J are TRBV5-4 and TRBJ2-2; 7 bases match TRBD1. Germline-derived CDR1 and CDR2 are SGHNT and YYREEE (reference sequence). J was trimmed by 0 bases and V by 0 bases; bases with no gene match: 2. There are 16 residues in the CDR3. CDR3 DNA: TGTGCCAGCAGCTTGGGGGGGACAGCGAACACCGGGGAGCTGTTTTTT. Its translation is CASSLGGTANTGELFF.

The chain has TRBV10-2 and TRBJ2-4, with D perhaps TRBD1 (6 bases). The V gene's germline CDR1 is WSHSY and CDR2 SAAADI. CDR3 size: 16 residues. Trimming cost V 5 bases and J 0 bases, with 14 bases left between them. Written as DNA, the CDR3 is TGCGCCAGCAGTTCCGGGGACACTTTAGCCAAAAACATTCAGTACTTC. Its translation is CASSSGDTLAKNIQYF.

This rearrangement joins TRBV7-2 to TRBJ1-2; D perhaps matches TRBD1 (6 bases). Trimming cost V 1 base and J 2 bases, with 11 bases left between them. Germline V lookup: CDR1 SGHTA, CDR2 FQGNSA. This CDR3 comprises 15 residues. Here the CDR3 DNA reads TGTGCCAGCAGCTTAGGAGGGGGAAGGAACTATGGCTACACCTTC. Translated, it gives CASSLGGGRNYGYTF.

The chain combines TRBV2 with TRBJ1-5; perhaps TRBD1 as D (5 bases). The germline gives CDR1 SNHLY, CDR2 FYNNEI. This CDR3 has 13 amino acids. V dropped 4 bases and J dropped 4 bases, with 8 bases sitting between them. The CDR3 is CASSGQQNQPQHF. In nucleotides, the CDR3 is TGTGCCAGCAGTGGACAGCAAAATCAGCCCCAGCATTTT.

This clone was seen a handful of times. V is TRBV18 and J is TRBJ1-2; 10 nucleotides line up with TRBD1. V was clipped by 4 bases and J by 4 bases; unmatched bases: 3. The germline V gene has CDR1 KGHSH and CDR2 LQKENI. The CDR3 loop spans 14 amino acids. The CDR3 DNA reads as TGTGCCAGCTCACGCGACAGGGGGCCCTATGGCTACACCTTC. Protein sequence: CASSRDRGPYGYTF.

This sequence joins TRBV6-6 and TRBJ1-1; a weak D match, TRBD1 (5 bases). The CDR3 has 14 residues. CDR1 is MNHNY and CDR2 is SVGAGI in the germline V gene (reference sequence). With 2 bases removed from V and 4 bases from J, the gap between germline ends came to 11 bases. Here the CDR3 DNA reads TGTGCCAGCAGTTACGGAGGGGATGTCACTGAAGCTTTCTTT. Its translation is CASSYGGDVTEAFF.

The rearrangement uses TRBV13 and TRBJ1-1; 9 positions agree with TRBD1. The CDR3 covers 14 residues. J lost 5 bases, V lost 0 bases, and 1 base had no gene match. The V gene's germline CDR1 is PRHDT and CDR2 FYEKMQ (reference sequence). CDR3 DNA sequence: TGTGCCAGCAGCTTAGGACAGGGGGCAACTGAAGCTTTCTTT. Protein product: CASSLGQGATEAFF.